Listed below are T cell receptor beta chains from one sample, sequenced in a study of cytomegalovirus exposure and HLA in healthy donors. Sequencing used immunoSEQ multiplex PCR; TCRdb keeps in-frame clones, though not all of them. The sample lists about 170,000 clones; 86% were seen once. The sequencing input was PBMCs. The source of these receptors is a woman younger than 45 in good health and CMV-seronegative. The CDR3 runs from the conserved cysteine through the conserved F or W. The D gene is left open where the match is weak. Clone sizes are given selectively: once, few, many, or a class where the clone is expanded.

clone_size: .
v_call: TRBV4-3
j_call: TRBJ1-1
d_call: .
cdr3_nt: TGCGCCAGCAGCCAAGATCAAGGGGGGCGGGTAGCTTTCTTT
cdr3_aa: CASSQDQGGRVAFF

clone_size: .
v_call: TRBV29-1
j_call: TRBJ2-7
d_call: .
cdr3_nt: TGCAGCCATCGAGGGGGTCTCGGGGAGCAGTACTTC
cdr3_aa: CSHRGGLGEQYF

clone_size: few
v_call: TRBV2
j_call: TRBJ1-1
d_call: TRBD1
cdr3_nt: TGTGCCAGCAGTCCTGACAGGGACACTGAAGCTTTCTTT
cdr3_aa: CASSPDRDTEAFF

clone_size: .
v_call: TRBV6-5
j_call: TRBJ2-7
d_call: TRBD1
cdr3_nt: TGTGCCAGCAGGAACCCGGGACAGGGATTCTACGAGCAGTACTTC
cdr3_aa: CASRNPGQGFYEQYF

clone_size: .
v_call: TRBV5-1
j_call: TRBJ2-2
d_call: .
cdr3_nt: TGCGCCAGCAGCTTGGATGGGACAAACACCGGGGAGCTGTTTTTT
cdr3_aa: CASSLDGTNTGELFF

clone_size: .
v_call: TRBV27
j_call: TRBJ2-1
d_call: .
cdr3_nt: TGTGCCAGCAGTTTTCCAACGGCGGGCAATGAGCAGTTCTTC
cdr3_aa: CASSFPTAGNEQFF

clone_size: .
v_call: TRBV6-6
j_call: TRBJ1-2
d_call: TRBD1
cdr3_nt: TGTGCCAGCAGTTATTACAGGGGGTCGAGCTATGGCTACACCTTC
cdr3_aa: CASSYYRGSSYGYTF

clone_size: .
v_call: TRBV6-4
j_call: TRBJ1-2
d_call: .
cdr3_nt: TGTGCCAGCAGTGCCCTTCGGTGGCGGGACCCTAACTATGGCTACACCTTC
cdr3_aa: CASSALRWRDPNYGYTF

clone_size: .
v_call: TRBV19
j_call: TRBJ1-1
d_call: TRBD1
cdr3_nt: TGTGCCAGTAGTATAGGATCAGGGGGGTCCACTGAAGCTTTCTTT
cdr3_aa: CASSIGSGGSTEAFF

clone_size: .
v_call: TRBV5-6
j_call: TRBJ2-7
d_call: TRBD1
cdr3_nt: TGTGCCAGCAGCGAGACAGGGGCCTACGAGCAGTACTTC
cdr3_aa: CASSETGAYEQYF

clone_size: .
v_call: TRBV11-2
j_call: TRBJ1-1
d_call: TRBD1
cdr3_nt: TGTGCCAGCAGCTTAGGGACAGGGACTGAAGCTTTCTTT
cdr3_aa: CASSLGTGTEAFF

clone_size: .
v_call: TRBV7-2
j_call: TRBJ1-2
d_call: TRBD1
cdr3_nt: TGTGCCAGCAGCGGAAGAGCTACAGGGGGCCGGGACTATGGCTACACCTTC
cdr3_aa: CASSGRATGGRDYGYTF

clone_size: .
v_call: TRBV5-4
j_call: TRBJ2-1
d_call: .
cdr3_nt: TGTGCCAGCAGCTTCTCTGGCCTCAATGAGCAGTTCTTC
cdr3_aa: CASSFSGLNEQFF

clone_size: .
v_call: TRBV4-3
j_call: TRBJ2-2
d_call: .
cdr3_nt: TGCGCCAGCAGCCAGAGGTTGTCTTCGAACACCGGGGAGCTGTTTTTT
cdr3_aa: CASSQRLSSNTGELFF

clone_size: .
v_call: TRBV6-5
j_call: TRBJ1-5
d_call: TRBD1
cdr3_nt: TGTGCCAGCAGTGGGGGGACAGGGTATCAGCCCCAGCATTTT
cdr3_aa: CASSGGTGYQPQHF

clone_size: few
v_call: TRBV10-3
j_call: TRBJ1-2
d_call: .
cdr3_nt: TGTGCCATCAGCAGACAGGTTGATGGCTACACCTTC
cdr3_aa: CAISRQVDGYTF

clone_size: .
v_call: TRBV7-9
j_call: TRBJ2-7
d_call: .
cdr3_nt: TGTGCCAGCAGCTTAGATGGTGCCAAATACTACGAGCAGTACTTC
cdr3_aa: CASSLDGAKYYEQYF

clone_size: .
v_call: TRBV5-1
j_call: TRBJ1-1
d_call: .
cdr3_nt: TGCGCCAGCAGCTTGGCACTTTCGGGACGCTTGAACACTGAAGCTTTCTTT
cdr3_aa: CASSLALSGRLNTEAFF

clone_size: .
v_call: TRBV6-6
j_call: TRBJ2-7
d_call: TRBD1
cdr3_nt: TGTGCCAGCAGTTACTCGAGAGGACAGGGTTTAGAGCAGTACTTC
cdr3_aa: CASSYSRGQGLEQYF

clone_size: .
v_call: TRBV7-2
j_call: TRBJ2-3
d_call: .
cdr3_nt: TGTGCCAGCAGCTTAAGTCTAGATACGCAGTATTTT
cdr3_aa: CASSLSLDTQYF

clone_size: once
v_call: TRBV29-1
j_call: TRBJ1-2
d_call: TRBD1
cdr3_nt: TGCAGCGTTGAGACGGGACAGGGAAAGAACTATGGCTACACCTTC
cdr3_aa: CSVETGQGKNYGYTF

clone_size: .
v_call: TRBV6-4
j_call: TRBJ2-7
d_call: .
cdr3_nt: TGTGCCAACCGACAAGTCTTCGGGCAGTACTTC
cdr3_aa: CANRQVFGQYF

clone_size: .
v_call: TRBV27
j_call: TRBJ2-1
d_call: TRBD2
cdr3_nt: TGTGCCAGCAGACTCACCACTAGCGCGTTGGGGTTCTTC
cdr3_aa: CASRLTTSALGFF

clone_size: .
v_call: TRBV27
j_call: TRBJ1-3
d_call: .
cdr3_nt: TGTGCCAGCAGTATAAGCTCTGGAAACACCATATATTTT
cdr3_aa: CASSISSGNTIYF

clone_size: .
v_call: TRBV28
j_call: TRBJ1-2
d_call: TRBD1
cdr3_nt: TGTGCCAGCAGTCAAGGACAGGGACACTATGGCTACACCTTC
cdr3_aa: CASSQGQGHYGYTF

clone_size: .
v_call: TRBV7-3
j_call: TRBJ2-1
d_call: TRBD1
cdr3_nt: TGTGCCAGCAGCTTAGGACAGGTCAATGAGCAGTTCTTC
cdr3_aa: CASSLGQVNEQFF

clone_size: once
v_call: TRBV14
j_call: TRBJ1-6
d_call: TRBD1
cdr3_nt: TGTGCCAGCAGCTTTGCCGGGACAGACTTCCACTTT
cdr3_aa: CASSFAGTDFHF

clone_size: .
v_call: TRBV25-1
j_call: TRBJ2-1
d_call: TRBD1
cdr3_nt: TGTGCCAGCAGCGCACGGGGACAGGCTTACAATGAGCAGTTCTTC
cdr3_aa: CASSARGQAYNEQFF

clone_size: few
v_call: TRBV19
j_call: TRBJ2-5
d_call: .
cdr3_nt: TGTGCCAGTAGACAGGGAATGGGACAAGAGACCCAGTACTTC
cdr3_aa: CASRQGMGQETQYF

clone_size: .
v_call: TRBV9
j_call: TRBJ2-5
d_call: .
cdr3_nt: TGTGCCAGCAGCGTATTCGGCAGTAGTCAAGAGACCCAGTACTTC
cdr3_aa: CASSVFGSSQETQYF

clone_size: .
v_call: TRBV5-1
j_call: TRBJ1-2
d_call: .
cdr3_nt: TGCGCCAGCAGCTTGGATAACGTGGGGGCGAACTATGGCTACACCTTC
cdr3_aa: CASSLDNVGANYGYTF

clone_size: .
v_call: TRBV6-6
j_call: TRBJ2-1
d_call: .
cdr3_nt: TGTGCCAGCAGTCGGGGGTCCCCGGGGGTAAATGAGCAGTTCTTC
cdr3_aa: CASSRGSPGVNEQFF

clone_size: few
v_call: TRBV2
j_call: TRBJ2-2
d_call: .
cdr3_nt: TGTGCCAGCAGTGTGAAGGGTGCCACCGGGGAGCTGTTTTTT
cdr3_aa: CASSVKGATGELFF

clone_size: .
v_call: TRBV27
j_call: TRBJ1-2
d_call: TRBD1
cdr3_nt: TGTGCCAGCAGGACACAGGGGCTCCAGAACTATGGCTACACCTTC
cdr3_aa: CASRTQGLQNYGYTF

clone_size: .
v_call: TRBV18
j_call: TRBJ1-2
d_call: .
cdr3_nt: TGTGCCAGCTCACCCATCCCCAGGGGTGATACTAACTATGGCTACACCTTC
cdr3_aa: CASSPIPRGDTNYGYTF

clone_size: .
v_call: TRBV2
j_call: TRBJ2-7
d_call: .
cdr3_nt: TGTGCCAGCAGTGAAGGGAAGGTCTACTCCTACGAGCAGTACTTC
cdr3_aa: CASSEGKVYSYEQYF

clone_size: few
v_call: TRBV15
j_call: TRBJ2-7
d_call: .
cdr3_nt: TGTGCCACCTCTACAGAAAATACCTACGAGCAGTACTTC
cdr3_aa: CATSTENTYEQYF

clone_size: .
v_call: TRBV10-3
j_call: TRBJ1-1
d_call: .
cdr3_nt: TGTGCCATCAGTGAGTCGACGGGGGTCACTGAAGCTTTCTTT
cdr3_aa: CAISESTGVTEAFF

clone_size: .
v_call: TRBV25-1
j_call: TRBJ2-3
d_call: TRBD1
cdr3_nt: TGTGCCAGCAGTGAACGGGACAGGGGAGGATGGACGCAGTATTTT
cdr3_aa: CASSERDRGGWTQYF

clone_size: .
v_call: TRBV2
j_call: TRBJ2-7
d_call: .
cdr3_nt: TGTGCCAGCAGCTACGGACCTAACTACGAGCAGTACTTC
cdr3_aa: CASSYGPNYEQYF

clone_size: .
v_call: TRBV18
j_call: TRBJ1-2
d_call: .
cdr3_nt: TGTGCCAGCTCACCTACGCCGGGACAAGTCCCTCAATCTAACTATGGCTACACCTTC
cdr3_aa: CASSPTPGQVPQSNYGYTF

clone_size: .
v_call: TRBV2
j_call: TRBJ1-3
d_call: TRBD1
cdr3_nt: TGTGCCAGCAGGCTCACAGGGGACTGGAAAAACACCATATATTTT
cdr3_aa: CASRLTGDWKNTIYF

clone_size: once
v_call: TRBV5-1
j_call: TRBJ1-2
d_call: TRBD1
cdr3_nt: TGCGCCAGCAGCTTCACAGGGGTTACCTATGGCTACACCTTC
cdr3_aa: CASSFTGVTYGYTF

clone_size: few
v_call: TRBV28
j_call: TRBJ2-7
d_call: TRBD2
cdr3_nt: TGTGCCAGCAGTGCATTGACTAGCGGGGCCTCCTACGAGCAGTACTTC
cdr3_aa: CASSALTSGASYEQYF

clone_size: once
v_call: TRBV5-1
j_call: TRBJ2-3
d_call: .
cdr3_nt: TGCGCCAGCAGCTTGTTCACCAGGGGTGAAACAGATACGCAGTATTTT
cdr3_aa: CASSLFTRGETDTQYF

clone_size: .
v_call: TRBV11-1
j_call: TRBJ2-1
d_call: TRBD1
cdr3_nt: TGTGCCAGCAGCCCGGGACAGGTCTACAATGAGCAGTTCTTC
cdr3_aa: CASSPGQVYNEQFF

clone_size: .
v_call: TRBV5-4
j_call: TRBJ2-7
d_call: .
cdr3_nt: TGTGCCAGCAGCTTGGGACGTAAATTCGAGCAGTACTTC
cdr3_aa: CASSLGRKFEQYF

clone_size: .
v_call: TRBV10-3
j_call: TRBJ2-7
d_call: TRBD1
cdr3_nt: TGTGCCATCAGCTCGACAGGGGAGTACGAGCAGTACTTC
cdr3_aa: CAISSTGEYEQYF

clone_size: few
v_call: TRBV29-1
j_call: TRBJ1-5
d_call: .
cdr3_nt: TGCAGCGTTGCCCAGGATGGAGGCAATCAGCCCCAGCATTTT
cdr3_aa: CSVAQDGGNQPQHF

clone_size: .
v_call: TRBV2
j_call: TRBJ1-1
d_call: .
cdr3_nt: TGTGCCAGCAGTTTTCGCGGGGTCGCTGAAGCTTTCTTT
cdr3_aa: CASSFRGVAEAFF

clone_size: few
v_call: TRBV5-1
j_call: TRBJ2-5
d_call: .
cdr3_nt: TGCGCCAGCAGCGATAAAAGAGGGGGAGAGACCCAGTACTTC
cdr3_aa: CASSDKRGGETQYF

clone_size: .
v_call: TRBV29-1
j_call: TRBJ2-1
d_call: .
cdr3_nt: TGCAGCGTTGGAGGGGATGAGCAGTTCTTC
cdr3_aa: CSVGGDEQFF

clone_size: .
v_call: TRBV29-1
j_call: TRBJ2-1
d_call: .
cdr3_nt: TGCAGCGTTCGTCTGGGTCGTCAACCGGTCCTGAGCTCCTACAATGAGCAGTTCTTC
cdr3_aa: CSVRLGRQPVLSSYNEQFF

clone_size: .
v_call: TRBV28
j_call: TRBJ1-1
d_call: .
cdr3_nt: TGTGCCAGCAGTCCACGGGCTATGAACACTGAAGCTTTCTTT
cdr3_aa: CASSPRAMNTEAFF

clone_size: .
v_call: TRBV29-1
j_call: TRBJ1-4
d_call: TRBD1
cdr3_nt: TGCAGCGTCCGACAGGGGCCTAGTGAAAAACTGTTTTTT
cdr3_aa: CSVRQGPSEKLFF

clone_size: .
v_call: TRBV2
j_call: TRBJ2-2
d_call: .
cdr3_nt: TGTGCCAGCACCTTACAGGGAACCGGGGAGCTGTTTTTT
cdr3_aa: CASTLQGTGELFF

clone_size: .
v_call: TRBV28
j_call: TRBJ1-1
d_call: .
cdr3_nt: TGTGCCAGCAGTCCCGGGGGCCCGAGAGGCACTGAAGCTTTCTTT
cdr3_aa: CASSPGGPRGTEAFF